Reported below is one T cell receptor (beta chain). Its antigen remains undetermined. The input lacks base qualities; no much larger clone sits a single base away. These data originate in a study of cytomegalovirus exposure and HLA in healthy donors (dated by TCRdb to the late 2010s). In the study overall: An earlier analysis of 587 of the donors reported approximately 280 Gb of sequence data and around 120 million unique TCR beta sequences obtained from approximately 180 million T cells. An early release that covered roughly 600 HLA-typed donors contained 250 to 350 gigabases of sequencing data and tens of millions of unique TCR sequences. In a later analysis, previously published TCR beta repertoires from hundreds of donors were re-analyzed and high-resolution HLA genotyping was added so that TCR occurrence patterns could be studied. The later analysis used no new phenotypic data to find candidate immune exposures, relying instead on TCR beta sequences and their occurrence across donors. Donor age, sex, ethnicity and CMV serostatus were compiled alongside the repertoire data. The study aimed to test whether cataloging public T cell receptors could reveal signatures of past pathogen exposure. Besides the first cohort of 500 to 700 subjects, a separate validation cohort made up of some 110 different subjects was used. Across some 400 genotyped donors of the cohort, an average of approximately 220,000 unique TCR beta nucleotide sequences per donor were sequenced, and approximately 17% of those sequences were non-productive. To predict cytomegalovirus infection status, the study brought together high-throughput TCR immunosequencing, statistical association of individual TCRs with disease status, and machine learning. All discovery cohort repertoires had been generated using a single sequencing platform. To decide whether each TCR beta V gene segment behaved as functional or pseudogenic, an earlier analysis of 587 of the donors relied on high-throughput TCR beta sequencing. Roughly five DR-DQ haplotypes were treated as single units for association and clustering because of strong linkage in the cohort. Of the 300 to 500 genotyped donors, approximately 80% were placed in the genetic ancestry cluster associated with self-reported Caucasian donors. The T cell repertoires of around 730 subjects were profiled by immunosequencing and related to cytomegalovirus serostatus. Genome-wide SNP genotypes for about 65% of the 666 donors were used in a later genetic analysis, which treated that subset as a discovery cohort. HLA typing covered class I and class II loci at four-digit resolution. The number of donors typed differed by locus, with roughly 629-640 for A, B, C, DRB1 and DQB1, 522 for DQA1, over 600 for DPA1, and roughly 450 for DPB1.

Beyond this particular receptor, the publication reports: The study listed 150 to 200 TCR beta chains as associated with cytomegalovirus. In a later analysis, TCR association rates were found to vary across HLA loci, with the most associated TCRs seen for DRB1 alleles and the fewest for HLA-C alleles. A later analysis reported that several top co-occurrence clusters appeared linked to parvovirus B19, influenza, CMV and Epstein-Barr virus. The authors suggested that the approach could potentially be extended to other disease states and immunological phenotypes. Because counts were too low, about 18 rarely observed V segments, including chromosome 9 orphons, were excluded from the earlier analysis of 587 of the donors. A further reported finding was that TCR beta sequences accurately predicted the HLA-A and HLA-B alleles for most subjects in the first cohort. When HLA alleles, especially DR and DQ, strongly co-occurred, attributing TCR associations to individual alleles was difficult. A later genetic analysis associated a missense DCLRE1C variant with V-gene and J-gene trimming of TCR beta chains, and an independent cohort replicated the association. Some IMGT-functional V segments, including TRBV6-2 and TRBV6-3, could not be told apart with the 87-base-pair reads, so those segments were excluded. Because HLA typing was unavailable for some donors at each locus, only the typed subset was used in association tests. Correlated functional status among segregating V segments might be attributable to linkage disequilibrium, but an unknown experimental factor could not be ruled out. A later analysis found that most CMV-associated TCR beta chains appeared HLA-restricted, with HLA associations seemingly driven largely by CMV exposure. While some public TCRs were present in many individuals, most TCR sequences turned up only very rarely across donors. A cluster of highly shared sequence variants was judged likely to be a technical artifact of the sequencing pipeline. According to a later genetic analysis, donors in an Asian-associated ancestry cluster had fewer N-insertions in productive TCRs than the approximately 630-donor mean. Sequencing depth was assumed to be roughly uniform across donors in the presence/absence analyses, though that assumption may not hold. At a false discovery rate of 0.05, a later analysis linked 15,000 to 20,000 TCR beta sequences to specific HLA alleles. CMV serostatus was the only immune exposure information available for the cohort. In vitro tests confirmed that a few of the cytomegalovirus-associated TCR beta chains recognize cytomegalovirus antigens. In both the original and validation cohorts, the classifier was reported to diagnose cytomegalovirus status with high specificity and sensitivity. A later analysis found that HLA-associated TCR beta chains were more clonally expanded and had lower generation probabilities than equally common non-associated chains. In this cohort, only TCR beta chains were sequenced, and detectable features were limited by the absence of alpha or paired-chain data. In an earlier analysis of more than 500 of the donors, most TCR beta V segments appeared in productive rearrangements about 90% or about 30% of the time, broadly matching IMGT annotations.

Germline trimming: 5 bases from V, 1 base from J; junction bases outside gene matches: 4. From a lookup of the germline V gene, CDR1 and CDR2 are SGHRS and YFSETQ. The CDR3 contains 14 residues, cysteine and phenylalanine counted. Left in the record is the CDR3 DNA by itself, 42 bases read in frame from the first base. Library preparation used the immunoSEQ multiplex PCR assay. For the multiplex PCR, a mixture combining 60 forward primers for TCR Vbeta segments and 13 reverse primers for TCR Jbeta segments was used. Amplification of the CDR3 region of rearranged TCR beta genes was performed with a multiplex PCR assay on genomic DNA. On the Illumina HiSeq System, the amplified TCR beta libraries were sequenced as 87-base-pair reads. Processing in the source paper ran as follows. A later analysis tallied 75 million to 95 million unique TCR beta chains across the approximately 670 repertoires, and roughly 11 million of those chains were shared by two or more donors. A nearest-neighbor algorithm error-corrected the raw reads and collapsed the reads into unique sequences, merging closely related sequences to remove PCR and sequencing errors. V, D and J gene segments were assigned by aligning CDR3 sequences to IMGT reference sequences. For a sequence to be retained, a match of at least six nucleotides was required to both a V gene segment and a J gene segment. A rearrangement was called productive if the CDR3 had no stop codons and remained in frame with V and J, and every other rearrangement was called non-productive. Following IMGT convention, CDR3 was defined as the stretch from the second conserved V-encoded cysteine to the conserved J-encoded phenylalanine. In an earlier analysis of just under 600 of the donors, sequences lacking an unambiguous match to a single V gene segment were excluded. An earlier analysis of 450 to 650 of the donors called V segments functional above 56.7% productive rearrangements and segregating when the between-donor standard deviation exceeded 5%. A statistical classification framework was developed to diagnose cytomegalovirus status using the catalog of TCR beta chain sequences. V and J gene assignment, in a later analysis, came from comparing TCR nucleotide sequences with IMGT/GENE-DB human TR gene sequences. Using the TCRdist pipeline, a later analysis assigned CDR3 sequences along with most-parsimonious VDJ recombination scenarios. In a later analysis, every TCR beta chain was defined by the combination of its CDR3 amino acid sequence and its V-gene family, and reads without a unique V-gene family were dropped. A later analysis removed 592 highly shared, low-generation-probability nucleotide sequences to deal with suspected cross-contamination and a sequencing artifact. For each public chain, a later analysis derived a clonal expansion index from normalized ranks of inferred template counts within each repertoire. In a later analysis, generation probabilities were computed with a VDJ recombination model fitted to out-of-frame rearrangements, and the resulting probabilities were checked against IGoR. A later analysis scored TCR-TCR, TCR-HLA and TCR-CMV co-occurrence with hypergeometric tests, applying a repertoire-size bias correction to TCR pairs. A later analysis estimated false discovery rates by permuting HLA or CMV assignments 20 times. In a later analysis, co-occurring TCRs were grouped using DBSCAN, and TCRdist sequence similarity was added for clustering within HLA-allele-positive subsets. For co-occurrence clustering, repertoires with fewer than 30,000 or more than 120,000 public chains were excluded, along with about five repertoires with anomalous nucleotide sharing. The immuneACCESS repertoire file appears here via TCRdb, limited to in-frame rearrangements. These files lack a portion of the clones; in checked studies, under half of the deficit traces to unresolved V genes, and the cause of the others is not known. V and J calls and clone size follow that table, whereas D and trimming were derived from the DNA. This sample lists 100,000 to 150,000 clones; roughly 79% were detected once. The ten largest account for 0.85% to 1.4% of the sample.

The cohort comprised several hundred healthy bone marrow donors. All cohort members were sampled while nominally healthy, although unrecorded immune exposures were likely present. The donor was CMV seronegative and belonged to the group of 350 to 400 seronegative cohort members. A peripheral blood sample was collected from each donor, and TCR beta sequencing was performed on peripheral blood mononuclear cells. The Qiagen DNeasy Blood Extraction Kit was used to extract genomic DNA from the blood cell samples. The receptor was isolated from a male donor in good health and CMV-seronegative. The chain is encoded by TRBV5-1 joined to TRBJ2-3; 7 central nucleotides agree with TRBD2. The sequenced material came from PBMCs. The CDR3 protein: CASRGTTRTDTQYF. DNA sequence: TGCGCCAGCAGAGGGACTACCCGCACAGATACGCAGTATTTT. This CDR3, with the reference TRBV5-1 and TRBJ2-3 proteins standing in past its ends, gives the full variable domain KAGVTQTPRYLIKTRGQQVTLSCSPISGHRSVSWYQQTPGQGLQFLFEYFSETQRNKGNFPGRFSGRQFSNSRSEMNVSTLELGDSALYLCASRGTTRTDTQYFGPGTRLTVL.